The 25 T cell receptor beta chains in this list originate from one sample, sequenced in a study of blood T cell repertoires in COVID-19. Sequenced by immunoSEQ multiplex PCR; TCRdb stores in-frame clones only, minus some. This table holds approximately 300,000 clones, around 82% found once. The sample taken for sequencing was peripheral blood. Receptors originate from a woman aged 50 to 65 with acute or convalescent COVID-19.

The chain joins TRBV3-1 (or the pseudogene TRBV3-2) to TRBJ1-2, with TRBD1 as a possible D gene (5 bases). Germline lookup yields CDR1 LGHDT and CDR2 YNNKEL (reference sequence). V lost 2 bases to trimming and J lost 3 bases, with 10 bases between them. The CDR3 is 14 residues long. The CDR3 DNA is TGTGCCAGCAGCCAAAATTCAGGGCACTATGGCTACACCTTC. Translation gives CASSQNSGHYGYTF.

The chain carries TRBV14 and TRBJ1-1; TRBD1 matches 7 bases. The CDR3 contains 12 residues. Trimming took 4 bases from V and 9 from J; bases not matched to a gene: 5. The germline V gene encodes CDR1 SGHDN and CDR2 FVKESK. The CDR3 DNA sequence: TGTGCCAGCAGCCCAGACAGGGTTAAAGCTTTCTTT. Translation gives CASSPDRVKAFF.

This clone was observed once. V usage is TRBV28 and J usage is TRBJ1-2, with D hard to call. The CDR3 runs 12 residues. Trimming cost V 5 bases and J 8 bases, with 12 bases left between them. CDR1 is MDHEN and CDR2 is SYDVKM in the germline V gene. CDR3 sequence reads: CASSPPLRGYTF. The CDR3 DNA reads TGTGCCAGCAGTCCCCCCTTGAGAGGCTACACCTTC.

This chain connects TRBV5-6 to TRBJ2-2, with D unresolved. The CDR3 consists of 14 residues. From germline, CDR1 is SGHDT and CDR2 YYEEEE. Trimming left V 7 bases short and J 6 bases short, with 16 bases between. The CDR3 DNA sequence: TGTGCCAGCCACCTTCCATTGGGCTCCGGGGAGCTGTTTTTT. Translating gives CASHLPLGSGELFF.

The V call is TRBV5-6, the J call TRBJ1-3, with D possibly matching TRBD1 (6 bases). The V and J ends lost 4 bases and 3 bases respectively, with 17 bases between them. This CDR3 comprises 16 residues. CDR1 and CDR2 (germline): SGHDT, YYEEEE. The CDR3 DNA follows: TGTGCCAGCAGCGCGATCGCGGGGGGCCGTGGAAACACCATATATTTT. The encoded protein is CASSAIAGGRGNTIYF.

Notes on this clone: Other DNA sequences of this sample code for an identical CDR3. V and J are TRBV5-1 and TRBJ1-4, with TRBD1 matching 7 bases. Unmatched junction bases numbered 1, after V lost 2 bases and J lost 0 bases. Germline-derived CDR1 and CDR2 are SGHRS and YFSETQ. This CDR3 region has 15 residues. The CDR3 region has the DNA TGCGCCAGCAGCTTTCAGGGGGCAACTAATGAAAAACTGTTTTTT. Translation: CASSFQGATNEKLFF.

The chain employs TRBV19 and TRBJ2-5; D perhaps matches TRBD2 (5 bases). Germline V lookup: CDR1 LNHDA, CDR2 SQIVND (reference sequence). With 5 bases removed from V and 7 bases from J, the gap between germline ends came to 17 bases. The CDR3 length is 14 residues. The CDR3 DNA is TGTGCCAGTAGTCCCCGACCGGACGGAGGGACCCAGTACTTC. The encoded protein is CASSPRPDGGTQYF.

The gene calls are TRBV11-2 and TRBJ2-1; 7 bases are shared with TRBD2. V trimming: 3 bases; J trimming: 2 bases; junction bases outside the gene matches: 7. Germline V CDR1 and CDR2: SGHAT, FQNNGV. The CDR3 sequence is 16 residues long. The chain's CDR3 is CASSFIAGETYNEQFF. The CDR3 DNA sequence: TGTGCCAGCAGCTTTATAGCGGGTGAAACCTACAATGAGCAGTTCTTC.

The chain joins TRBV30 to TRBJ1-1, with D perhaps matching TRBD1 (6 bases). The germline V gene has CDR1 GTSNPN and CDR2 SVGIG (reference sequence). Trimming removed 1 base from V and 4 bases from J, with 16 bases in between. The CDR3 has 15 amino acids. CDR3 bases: TGTGCCTGGAGTGAAACAGGGTTTCGGCTCACTGAAGCTTTCTTT. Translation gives CAWSETGFRLTEAFF. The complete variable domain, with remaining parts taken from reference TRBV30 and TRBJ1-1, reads SQTIHQWPATLVQPVGSPLSLECTVEGTSNPNLYWYRQAAGRGLQLLFYSVGIGQISSEVPQNLSASRPQDRQFILSSKKLLLSDSGFYLCAWSETGFRLTEAFFGQGTRLTVV.

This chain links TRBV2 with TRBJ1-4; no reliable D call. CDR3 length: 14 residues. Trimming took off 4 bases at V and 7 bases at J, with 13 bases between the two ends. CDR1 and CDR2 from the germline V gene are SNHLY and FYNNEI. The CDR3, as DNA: TGTGCCAGCAGTGCCCGACAAGGAAGTGAAAAACTGTTTTTT. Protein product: CASSARQGSEKLFF.

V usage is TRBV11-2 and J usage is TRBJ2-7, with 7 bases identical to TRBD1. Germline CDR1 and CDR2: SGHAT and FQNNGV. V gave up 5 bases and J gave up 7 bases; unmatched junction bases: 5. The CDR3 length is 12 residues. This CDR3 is CASSDRVWEQYF. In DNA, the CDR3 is TGTGCCAGCAGCGACAGGGTCTGGGAGCAGTACTTC.

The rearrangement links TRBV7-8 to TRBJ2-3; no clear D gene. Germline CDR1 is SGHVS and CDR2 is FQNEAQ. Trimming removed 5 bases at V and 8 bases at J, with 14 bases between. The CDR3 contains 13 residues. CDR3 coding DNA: TGTGCCAGCAGCCCAAGACTGATAGCTACGCAGTATTTT. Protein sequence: CASSPRLIATQYF.

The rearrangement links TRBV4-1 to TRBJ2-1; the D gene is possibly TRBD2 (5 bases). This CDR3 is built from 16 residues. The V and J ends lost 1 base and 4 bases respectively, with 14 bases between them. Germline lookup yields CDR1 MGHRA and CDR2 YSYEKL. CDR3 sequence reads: CASSQARGGQYNEQFF. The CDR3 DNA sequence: TGCGCCAGCAGCCAAGCGCGCGGCGGGCAATACAATGAGCAGTTCTTC.

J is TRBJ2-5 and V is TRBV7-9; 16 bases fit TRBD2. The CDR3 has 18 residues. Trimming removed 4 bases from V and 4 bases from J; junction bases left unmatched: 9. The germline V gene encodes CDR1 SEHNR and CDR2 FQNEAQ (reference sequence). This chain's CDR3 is CASSSPGLAGGPGETQYF. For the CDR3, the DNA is TGTGCCAGCAGCTCGCCGGGACTAGCGGGAGGGCCGGGAGAGACCCAGTACTTC. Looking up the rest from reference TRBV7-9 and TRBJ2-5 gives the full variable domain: DTGVSQNPRHKITKRGQNVTFRCDPISEHNRLYWYRQTLGQGPEFLTYFQNEAQLEKSRLLSDRFSAERPKGSFSTLEIQRTEQGDSAMYLCASSSPGLAGGPGETQYFGPGTRLLVL.

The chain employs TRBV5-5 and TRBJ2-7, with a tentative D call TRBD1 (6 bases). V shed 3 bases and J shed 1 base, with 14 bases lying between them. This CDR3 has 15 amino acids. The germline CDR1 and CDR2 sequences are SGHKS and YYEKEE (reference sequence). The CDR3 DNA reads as TGTGCCAGCAGCTCCCGTCGAGGGGGATCCTACGAGCAGTACGTC. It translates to CASSSRRGGSYEQYV.

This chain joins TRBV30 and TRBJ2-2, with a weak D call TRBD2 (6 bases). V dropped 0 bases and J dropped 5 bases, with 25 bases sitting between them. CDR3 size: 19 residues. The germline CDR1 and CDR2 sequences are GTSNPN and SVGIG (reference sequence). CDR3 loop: CAWSVGFRRGLGVTGELFF. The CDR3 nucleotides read TGTGCCTGGAGTGTTGGGTTTAGGAGGGGATTGGGTGTAACCGGGGAGCTGTTTTTT.

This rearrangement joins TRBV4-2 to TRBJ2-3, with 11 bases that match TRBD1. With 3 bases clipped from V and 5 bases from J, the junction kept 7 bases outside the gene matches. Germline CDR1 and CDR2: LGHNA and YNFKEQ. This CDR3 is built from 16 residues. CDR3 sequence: CASSHTGTGGGDTQYF. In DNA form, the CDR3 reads TGTGCCAGCAGCCATACCGGGACAGGGGGAGGAGATACGCAGTATTTT.

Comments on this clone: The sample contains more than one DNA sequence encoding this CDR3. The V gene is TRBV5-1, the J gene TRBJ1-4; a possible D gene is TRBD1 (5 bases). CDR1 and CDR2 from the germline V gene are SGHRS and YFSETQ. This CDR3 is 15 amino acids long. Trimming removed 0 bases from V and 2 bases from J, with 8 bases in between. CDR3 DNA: TGCGCCAGCAGCTTGGCGGCAGGGACTAATGAAAAACTGTTTTTT. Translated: CASSLAAGTNEKLFF.

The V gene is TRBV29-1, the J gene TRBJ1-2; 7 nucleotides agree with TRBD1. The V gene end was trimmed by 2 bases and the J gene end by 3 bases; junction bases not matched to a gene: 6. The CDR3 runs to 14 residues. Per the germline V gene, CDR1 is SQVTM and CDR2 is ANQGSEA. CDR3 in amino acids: CSVETGQPYYGYTF. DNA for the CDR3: TGCAGCGTTGAAACGGGACAGCCGTACTATGGCTACACCTTC.

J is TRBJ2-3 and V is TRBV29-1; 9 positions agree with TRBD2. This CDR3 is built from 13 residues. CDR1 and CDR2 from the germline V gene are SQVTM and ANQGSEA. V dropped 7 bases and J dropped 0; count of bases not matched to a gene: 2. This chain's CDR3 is CSDSGGSTDTQYF. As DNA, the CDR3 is TGCAGCGATAGCGGGGGTAGCACAGATACGCAGTATTTT.

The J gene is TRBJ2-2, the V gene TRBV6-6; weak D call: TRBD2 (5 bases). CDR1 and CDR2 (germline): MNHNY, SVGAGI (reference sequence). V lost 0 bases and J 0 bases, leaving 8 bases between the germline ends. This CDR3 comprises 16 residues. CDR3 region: CASSYSDFSNTGELFF. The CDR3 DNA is TGTGCCAGCAGTTACTCGGACTTCTCGAACACCGGGGAGCTGTTTTTT.

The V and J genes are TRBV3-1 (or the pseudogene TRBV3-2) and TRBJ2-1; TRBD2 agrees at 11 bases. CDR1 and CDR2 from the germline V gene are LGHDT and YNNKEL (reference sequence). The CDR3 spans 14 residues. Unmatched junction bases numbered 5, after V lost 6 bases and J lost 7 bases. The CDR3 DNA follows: TGTGCCAGCAGTCTGACTAGCGGGGTAAATGAGCAGTTCTTC. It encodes CASSLTSGVNEQFF.

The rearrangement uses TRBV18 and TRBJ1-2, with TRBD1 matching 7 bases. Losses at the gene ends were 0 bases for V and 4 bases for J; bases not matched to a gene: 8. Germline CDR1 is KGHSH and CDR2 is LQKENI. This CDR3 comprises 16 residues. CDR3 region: CASSPPPVAGGYGYTF. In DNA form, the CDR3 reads TGTGCCAGCTCACCACCCCCAGTCGCAGGGGGCTATGGCTACACCTTC.

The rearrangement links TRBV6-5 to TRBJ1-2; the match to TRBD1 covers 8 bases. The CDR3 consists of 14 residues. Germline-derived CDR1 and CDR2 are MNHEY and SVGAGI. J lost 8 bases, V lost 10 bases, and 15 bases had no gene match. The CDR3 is CAISRGRGLGGYTF. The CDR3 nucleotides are TGTGCCATCTCAAGAGGCAGGGGGCTAGGGGGCTACACCTTC.

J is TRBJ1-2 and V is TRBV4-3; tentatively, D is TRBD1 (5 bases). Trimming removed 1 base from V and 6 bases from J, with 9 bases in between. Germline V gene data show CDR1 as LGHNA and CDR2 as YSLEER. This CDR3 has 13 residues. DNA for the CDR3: TGCGCCAGCAGCCAAGTGTCAGGGAATGGCTACACCTTC. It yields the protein CASSQVSGNGYTF.